This TCR beta chain was captured by sequencing in a study of cytomegalovirus exposure and HLA in healthy donors. Each donor was healthy, and each was a bone marrow donor. Vbeta (60) and Jbeta (13) primers were used in the PCR. The protocol was immunoSEQ multiplex PCR, while the TCRdb copy is restricted to in-frame clones and leaves out a portion. The sample lists some 180,000 clones; 75% to 85% were seen once. The germline V gene has CDR1 MDHEN and CDR2 SYDVKM. With 7 bases clipped from V and 10 bases from J, the junction kept 11 bases outside the gene matches. This CDR3 is 14 amino acids long. The sample consisted of PBMCs. This sequence joins TRBV28 and TRBJ1-1, with 11 bases fitting TRBD1. This sequence was found in a woman aged 30 to 39 in good health and CMV-seropositive. The CDR3 sequence is CASTASDRGRPAFF. CDR3 bases: TGTGCCAGCACCGCGTCGGACAGGGGGCGCCCAGCTTTCTTT.